Listed below are T cell receptor beta chains from one sample, sequenced in a study of blood T cell repertoires in COVID-19. The repertoire was sequenced with immunoSEQ multiplex PCR; TCRdb's copy has only in-frame clones and lacks some. The sample holds about 180,000 clones, 65% to 85% seen once. The sequencing input was peripheral blood. The receptors were gathered from a woman between 35 and 50 years old with COVID-19, enrolled during active disease. Each CDR3 is given with its conserved first and last residue. A D gene is named only where the DNA matches it firmly. Clone size is stated in some rows and not others, as once, few, many or a class when expanded.

CDR3: CASSYDRGHQPQHF
DNA: TGTGCCAGCAGCTACGACAGGGGGCATCAGCCCCAGCATTTT
V: TRBV7-9
size: -
D: TRBD1
length: 14
J: TRBJ1-5

CDR3: CASSSPTGREGYTF
DNA: TGTGCCAGCAGTTCGCCCACAGGGAGGGAAGGCTACACCTTC
V: TRBV28
size: -
D: -
length: 14
J: TRBJ1-2

CDR3: CATSDLTVTPTGELFF
DNA: TGTGCCACCAGTGATTTGACAGTAACTCCAACCGGGGAGCTGTTTTTT
V: TRBV24-1
size: -
D: -
length: 16
J: TRBJ2-2

CDR3: CAILTGDHSPLHF
DNA: TGTGCCATCCTTACAGGGGACCATTCACCCCTCCACTTT
V: TRBV7-9
size: -
D: TRBD1
length: 13
J: TRBJ1-6

CDR3: CASSRLAGVQPQHF
DNA: TGTGCCAGCAGCCGACTTGCAGGGGTTCAGCCCCAGCATTTT
V: TRBV3-1/TRBV3-2
size: -
D: -
length: 14
J: TRBJ1-5

CDR3: CAISEWNTRDEQFF
DNA: TGTGCCATCAGTGAGTGGAATACTAGAGACGAGCAGTTCTTC
V: TRBV10-3
size: few
D: -
length: 14
J: TRBJ2-1

CDR3: CSVLGQELYGYTF
DNA: TGCAGCGTCCTGGGACAGGAACTCTATGGCTACACCTTC
V: TRBV29-1
size: -
D: TRBD1
length: 13
J: TRBJ1-2

CDR3: CSVARGNTEAFF
DNA: TGCAGCGTTGCCCGGGGGAACACTGAAGCTTTCTTT
V: TRBV29-1
size: few
D: -
length: 12
J: TRBJ1-1

CDR3: CASTPGGTYGYTF
DNA: TGTGCCAGCACCCCAGGGGGGACATATGGCTACACCTTC
V: TRBV9
size: -
D: TRBD1
length: 13
J: TRBJ1-2

CDR3: CASSIDRVHSYEQYF
DNA: TGTGCCAGTAGTATAGATCGAGTCCACTCCTACGAGCAGTACTTC
V: TRBV19
size: once
D: -
length: 15
J: TRBJ2-7